This T cell receptor (beta chain) was documented in a study of blood T cell repertoires in COVID-19. About the study: T cells, B-cell-depleted T cells, or PBMCs provided the cDNA or gDNA that served as material.

Repertoires were generated with immunoSEQ multiplex PCR, while TCRdb's copy carries only in-frame clones and drops some. The data show under 300,000 clones, about 90% seen once. The CDR3 is 15 amino acids. Deletions cut 4 bases from V and 6 bases from J, with 16 bases between. The V gene's germline CDR1 is MNHEY and CDR2 SMNVEV (reference sequence). The chain combines TRBV27 with TRBJ2-1; D perhaps matches TRBD2 (6 bases). The sequence was obtained from a man aged 55-75 years with acute or convalescent COVID-19. Sample: peripheral blood. CDR3 in DNA: TGTGCCAGCAGTTCACAGGCGGGGCTCCTCAATGAGCAGTTCTTC. Translated, it gives CASSSQAGLLNEQFF.